One sample yielded the 19 T cell receptor beta chains listed below, sequenced in a study of identical twins. TCRdb re-derived calls from the 5' RACE reads in MiXCR, one entry per CDR3 protein. The data contain hundreds of thousands of distinct CDR3 sequences, around 6.9% of them seen just once; the ten biggest clones take up 1.5% to 2.5%. These same data were also listed under a study on yellow fever vaccine responses in identical twins.

Sequences were obtained from memory (CD45RO+) T cells sorted from blood. The receptors here all came from a woman younger than 30 in good health.

This clonotype occurred a few times. The chain carries TRBV5-1 and TRBJ1-2; D might be TRBD1 (5 bases). The CDR3 runs 14 residues. The germline V gene encodes CDR1 SGHRS and CDR2 YFSETQ. V lost 7 bases and J lost 4, with 17 bases in between. CDR3 region: CASFPGRSFYGYTF. The CDR3 nucleotides read TGCGCCAGCTTTCCGGGACGGTCCTTCTATGGCTACACCTTC.

This clonotype was seen a handful of times. The chain employs TRBV5-5 and TRBJ1-2; no firm D call. The ends were cut back, 0 bases at V and 4 bases at J, with 13 bases in the middle. The CDR3 has 15 residues. Germline-derived CDR1 and CDR2 are SGHKS and YYEKEE (reference sequence). The chain's CDR3 is CASSLVREATYGYTF. In DNA, the CDR3 is TGTGCCAGCAGCTTGGTTAGGGAGGCTACCTATGGCTACACCTTC.

This clonotype was found a few times. In DNA form, the CDR3 reads TGTGCCAGCACCCCCAATGGGCTAGTTGGGGGAAGCTCCTACAATGAGCAGTTCTTC. This gives the protein CASTPNGLVGGSSYNEQFF. The rearrangement joins TRBV12-3 or TRBV12-4 to TRBJ2-1; TRBD1 or TRBD2 may be the D gene (5 bases each). The length of the CDR3 is 19 residues. With 7 bases removed from V and 0 bases from J, the gap between germline ends came to 25 bases.

In this sample, this clonotype turned up many times. The chain is built from TRBV28 and TRBJ1-1, with TRBD1 identical over 9 bases. CDR1 MDHEN and CDR2 SYDVKM come from the germline V gene. The length of the CDR3 is 16 residues. The trim removed 6 bases at V and 0 bases at J, leaving 8 bases unmatched. This CDR3 reads CASSHRTGVLNTEAFF. The CDR3 DNA reads as TGTGCCAGCAGCCACCGGACAGGGGTTCTGAACACTGAAGCTTTCTTT.

There are a few counts of this clonotype. V gene TRBV28 combines with J gene TRBJ2-5, with TRBD2 identical over 11 bases. Germline CDR1 MDHEN, CDR2 SYDVKM. V shed 5 bases, J shed 2 bases, and the junction held 4 bases outside the gene matches. The CDR3 consists of 15 residues. The CDR3 spells CASSRGLAEQETQYF. CDR3 DNA: TGTGCCAGCAGTCGGGGACTAGCGGAACAAGAGACCCAGTACTTC.

The table lists this clonotype with a few counts. CDR3 bases: TGTGCCAGCAGCCCTTCGGACAGGGGAAGCAATCAGCCCCAGCATTTT. It is translated as CASSPSDRGSNQPQHF. The rearrangement uses TRBV4-2 and TRBJ1-5, with TRBD1 matching over 9 bases. The V gene's germline CDR1 is LGHNA and CDR2 YNFKEQ. CDR3 length: 16 amino acids. The junction had 5 bases not matched to a gene; V was cut back by 4 bases and J by 1 base.

In DNA form, the CDR3 reads TGTGCCAGCGTACCCGCGGGTACCGGGGAGCTGTTTTTT. Translating it yields CASVPAGTGELFF. The genes are TRBV6-1 and TRBJ2-2, with a weak D call TRBD2 (5 bases). Germline V CDR1 and CDR2: MNHNS, SASEGT. V was cut by 8 bases and J by 5 bases, with 12 bases left in between. The CDR3 covers 13 residues.

V usage is TRBV7-2 and J usage is TRBJ1-3; 8 bases map to TRBD1. V shed 4 bases and J 4 bases; nucleotides not matched to a gene: 9. Germline values: CDR1 SGHTA, CDR2 FQGNSA. CDR3 length equals 16 residues. CDR3 sequence (DNA): TGTGCCAGCAGCTCAGGACAGGGACTCTCAGGAAACACCATATATTTT. It translates to CASSSGQGLSGNTIYF.

The chain couples TRBV5-6 to TRBJ2-2; 10 bases are shared with TRBD2. The J segment lost 3 bases and the V segment lost 2 bases, leaving 4 bases of the junction unmatched. CDR3 length: 16 residues. The germline V gene encodes CDR1 SGHDT and CDR2 YYEEEE. The CDR3 sequence: CASSFLAGGDTGELFF. The DNA for the CDR3 is TGTGCCAGCAGCTTTTTAGCGGGGGGAGACACCGGGGAGCTGTTTTTT.

This CDR3 is CASSPRTAYEQYF. The CDR3 nucleotides read TGTGCCAGCAGCCCCCGGACAGCCTACGAGCAGTACTTC. The chain recombines TRBV3-1 with TRBJ2-7; a weak D match, TRBD1 (6 bases). Germline V lookup: CDR1 LGHDT, CDR2 YNNKEL (reference sequence). The CDR3 extends over 13 amino acids. The V end lost 4 bases, the J end lost 2 bases, and 9 bases lay between the germline ends.

This clonotype was detected only a few times. This rearrangement joins TRBV20-1 to TRBJ1-1; 9 bases align to TRBD1. Per the germline V gene, CDR1 is DFQATT and CDR2 is SNEGSKA (reference sequence). The V gene end was trimmed by 4 bases and the J gene end by 4 bases; junction bases not matched to a gene: 7. This CDR3 region has 14 residues. DNA for the CDR3: TGCAGTGCTAAGGCCGGGACAGGGCTCACTGAAGCTTTCTTT. Its translation is CSAKAGTGLTEAFF.

This clonotype was recorded many times. This chain uses TRBV12-3 or TRBV12-4 with TRBJ1-5; 10 positions match TRBD1. V lost 5 bases and J lost 4; bases outside the gene matches: 2. The CDR3 contains 14 residues. DNA of the CDR3: TGTGCCAGCAGTGGGACAGGGGAAAATCAGCCCCAGCATTTT. This gives the protein CASSGTGENQPQHF.

This clonotype was counted at least ten times. The chain's CDR3 is CASSQDARPTYNEQFF. CDR3 bases: TGCGCCAGCAGCCAAGACGCCAGGCCTACCTACAATGAGCAGTTCTTC. The chain has TRBV4-3 and TRBJ2-1; D gene unclear. The V gene lost 0 bases and the J gene lost 2 bases, with 11 bases spanning the gap. The CDR3 covers 16 residues. CDR1 and CDR2 from the germline V gene are LGHNA and YSLEER.

This clonotype was observed at least ten times. The chain couples TRBV4-3 to TRBJ2-3, with D perhaps assigned TRBD1 or TRBD2 (5 bases each). Trimming cost V 3 bases and J 7 bases, with 11 bases left between them. Germline CDR1 reads LGHNA; CDR2 reads YSLEER. This CDR3 spans 13 amino acids. The CDR3 reads CASSQEWGNTQYF. The CDR3 DNA is TGCGCCAGCAGCCAGGAGTGGGGGAATACGCAGTATTTT.

The V gene is TRBV12-3 or TRBV12-4, the J gene TRBJ1-5; tentative D call: TRBD1 (5 bases). The V gene lost 5 bases and the J gene lost 3 bases, with 8 bases spanning the gap. This CDR3 is 13 amino acids long. Here the CDR3 reads CASSQGANQPQHF. The DNA of the CDR3 is TGTGCCAGCAGTCAAGGGGCCAATCAGCCCCAGCATTTT.

The chain links TRBV27 to TRBJ2-1; D possibly corresponds to TRBD1 (5 bases). The germline CDR1 and CDR2 sequences are MNHEY and SMNVEV (reference sequence). This CDR3 region has 13 residues. Trimming stripped 6 bases from V and 9 bases from J, with 15 bases between. Here the CDR3 reads CASRGLGVGEQFF. DNA for the CDR3: TGTGCCAGCAGAGGTCTAGGGGTGGGTGAGCAGTTCTTC.

The sample holds many counts of this clonotype. This chain uses TRBV15 with TRBJ2-4; 11 nucleotides align to TRBD1. Germline V lookup: CDR1 LNHNV, CDR2 YYDKDF (reference sequence). V was pared by 1 base and J by 4 bases, with 9 bases of the junction left unmatched. The CDR3 loop spans 18 amino acids. Written as DNA, the CDR3 is TGTGCCACCAGCAGAGTAGGAGGGACAGGGGGGAGTAAAAACATTCAGTACTTC. Translation: CATSRVGGTGGSKNIQYF.

This chain joins TRBV27 and TRBJ1-1; TRBD1 matches 10 bases. Unmatched junction bases numbered 8, after V lost 5 bases and J lost 5 bases. The CDR3 sequence is 15 residues long. Germline CDR1 reads MNHEY; CDR2 reads SMNVEV (reference sequence). As DNA, the CDR3 is TGTGCCAGCAGTCCTTACCGACAGGGGGCGACTGAAGCTTTCTTT. This translates into CASSPYRQGATEAFF.

This clonotype was counted a few times. The chain combines TRBV9 with TRBJ2-3; 14 bases align to TRBD2. CDR3 length: 16 amino acids. V lost 2 bases to trimming and J lost 4 bases; unmatched junction nucleotides: 3. Germline loops: CDR1 SGDLS, CDR2 YYNGEE. CDR3 protein: CASSVGLAGGADTQYF. CDR3 coding DNA: TGTGCCAGCAGCGTCGGACTAGCGGGGGGCGCAGATACGCAGTATTTT.